Below are 20 T cell receptor beta chains sequenced from a single sample in a study of blood T cell repertoires in COVID-19. The assay was immunoSEQ multiplex PCR, and TCRdb's table has in-frame clones only and misses some. The data hold 200,000 to 250,000 clones, with 75% to 90% observed a single time. The source material was peripheral blood. All receptors come from a man aged 25-45 years with COVID-19, enrolled during active disease.

V usage is TRBV5-4 and J usage is TRBJ1-4; TRBD1 matches at 8 bases. The CDR3 has 13 amino acids. Looked up from germline, CDR1 is SGHNT and CDR2 is YYREEE (reference sequence). Trimming removed 2 bases from V and 8 bases from J; junction bases left unmatched: 2. The CDR3 DNA sequence: TGTGCCAGCAGCTTCAGGGGGCAGGAAAAACTGTTTTTT. Translation: CASSFRGQEKLFF.

The chain has TRBV18 and TRBJ1-1; possibly TRBD1 for D (6 bases). Trimming shortened V by 2 bases and J by 5 bases, and 15 bases separated the two germline ends. Germline assignment: CDR1 KGHSH and CDR2 LQKENI. This CDR3 region has 15 residues. CDR3: CASSPSARGGTEAFF. The CDR3 coding sequence is TGTGCCAGCTCACCATCTGCCAGGGGTGGGACTGAAGCTTTCTTT.

Written as DNA, the CDR3 is TGCGCCAGCAGCCATATACCTCAGGGGGCAGATACGCAGTATTTT. It yields the protein CASSHIPQGADTQYF. V gene TRBV4-3 combines with J gene TRBJ2-3, with TRBD1 matching 7 bases. After removal of 3 bases from V and 4 bases from J, the junction contained 7 bases not matched to a gene. The CDR3 totals 15 residues. From germline, CDR1 is LGHNA and CDR2 YSLEER.

This clone was detected once. The V gene is TRBV27, the J gene TRBJ2-7, with TRBD2 identical over 13 bases. CDR3 size: 16 residues. Germline CDR1 reads MNHEY; CDR2 reads SMNVEV (reference sequence). V shed 8 bases and J 1 base; nucleotides not matched to a gene: 8. CDR3 protein: CASVTGTSGISYEQYF. As DNA, the CDR3 is TGTGCCAGCGTAACCGGGACTAGCGGGATATCCTACGAGCAGTACTTC.

The chain uses TRBV18 and TRBJ2-1; possible D gene TRBD1, 6 bases. The germline V gene encodes CDR1 KGHSH and CDR2 LQKENI. The V and J ends lost 4 bases and 4 bases respectively, with 11 bases between them. The CDR3 length is 14 residues. The CDR3 coding sequence is TGTGCCAGCTCACGGGGGCCCGAGTACAATGAGCAGTTCTTC. Translation: CASSRGPEYNEQFF.

V gene TRBV12-3 or TRBV12-4 combines with J gene TRBJ1-2, with D perhaps matching TRBD1 (5 bases). V was trimmed by 6 bases and J by 8 bases, leaving 16 bases between them. This CDR3 has 13 residues. The CDR3 DNA follows: TGTGCCAGCAGCCGGGACCCCCGGGGGGGCTACACCTTC. It codes for CASSRDPRGGYTF.

The rearrangement links TRBV6-5 to TRBJ1-1, with 12 nucleotides matching TRBD1. This CDR3 is 15 amino acids long. Germline CDR1 is MNHEY and CDR2 is SVGAGI. V was clipped by 6 bases and J by 6 bases; unmatched bases: 8. The CDR3 bases are TGTGCCAGCAGCTCCCCCGGGACAGGGGGCCCTGAAGCTTTCTTT. Protein: CASSSPGTGGPEAFF.

The V and J genes are TRBV3-1 (or the pseudogene TRBV3-2) and TRBJ2-7, with D possibly being TRBD1 (6 bases). Trimming left V 0 bases short and J 3 bases short, with 18 bases between. Germline V gives CDR1 LGHDT, CDR2 YNNKEL (reference sequence). This CDR3 region has 17 residues. The CDR3 bases are TGTGCCAGCAGCCAAGATTTTGGGGGCTGGAGAGACTACGAGCAGTACTTC. Protein sequence: CASSQDFGGWRDYEQYF.

The chain recombines TRBV29-1 with TRBJ1-2; 7 bases line up with TRBD1. The CDR3 consists of 15 residues. Unmatched junction bases numbered 16, after V lost 4 bases and J lost 8 bases. The germline V gene has CDR1 SQVTM and CDR2 ANQGSEA. The DNA of the CDR3 is TGCAGCGTTGCAAGGGCACTTCCGACAGGGCGCGGCTACACCTTC. It specifies CSVARALPTGRGYTF. The entire variable domain, with the rest obtained from reference TRBV29-1 and TRBJ1-2, is as follows: SAVISQKPSRDICQRGTSLTIQCQVDSQVTMMFWYRQQPGQSLTLIATANQGSEATYESGFVIDKFPISRPNLTFSTLTVSNMSPEDSSIYLCSVARALPTGRGYTFGSGTRLTVV.

The chain couples TRBV27 to TRBJ1-6, with TRBD1 matching 8 bases. The trim removed 9 bases at V and 3 bases at J, leaving 4 bases unmatched. The CDR3 runs 14 residues. The germline gives CDR1 MNHEY, CDR2 SMNVEV (reference sequence). This CDR3 reads CASRTGHYNSPLHF. The CDR3 coding sequence is TGTGCCAGTCGGACAGGGCACTATAATTCACCCCTCCACTTT.

This chain uses TRBV7-2 with TRBJ1-1; the D is unclear. This CDR3 is 16 amino acids long. Trimming pared 5 bases from V and 0 bases from J, leaving 16 bases between. CDR1 is SGHTA, CDR2 FQGNSA, per germline. CDR3 bases: TGTGCCAGCAGCCCCTGGCCAGGCCCCGTGAACACTGAAGCTTTCTTT. Translating gives CASSPWPGPVNTEAFF.

The chain couples TRBV5-6 to TRBJ1-2; TRBD1 might be the D (5 bases). Trimming took off 2 bases at V and 8 bases at J, with 10 bases between the two ends. Germline loops: CDR1 SGHDT, CDR2 YYEEEE. The CDR3 runs to 12 residues. CDR3 nucleotides: TGTGCCAGCAGCTTTCCGTCAGGGGGCTACACCTTC. It specifies CASSFPSGGYTF.

This clone came up once. This rearrangement joins TRBV2 to TRBJ1-1; D is possibly TRBD1 (6 bases). From germline, CDR1 is SNHLY and CDR2 FYNNEI. Trimming took off 4 bases at V and 8 bases at J, with 14 bases between the two ends. The CDR3 runs to 13 residues. CDR3 protein: CASSVRDIGEAFF. The CDR3 DNA reads TGTGCCAGCAGTGTACGGGACATCGGGGAAGCTTTCTTT.

Concerning this clone itself: At the DNA level, this CDR3 is encoded by other sequences in the same sample as well. The gene calls are TRBV2 and TRBJ1-2; 7 bases are a match to TRBD1. The junction had 0 bases not matched to a gene; V was cut back by 4 bases and J by 1 base. The CDR3 has 13 amino acids. The germline V gene has CDR1 SNHLY and CDR2 FYNNEI. Here the CDR3 reads CASSGDSNYGYTF. The CDR3 coding sequence is TGTGCCAGCAGTGGGGACAGTAACTATGGCTACACCTTC.

The rearrangement uses TRBV18 and TRBJ2-3, with TRBD1 as a possible D gene (6 bases). The ends were cut back, 3 bases at V and 2 bases at J, with 12 bases in the middle. CDR1 is KGHSH and CDR2 is LQKENI in the germline V gene. CDR3 length: 15 residues. In DNA, the CDR3 is TGTGCCAGCTCACCCCGGACAGCTTACACAGATACGCAGTATTTT. Translation: CASSPRTAYTDTQYF.

This rearrangement joins TRBV3-1 (or the pseudogene TRBV3-2) to TRBJ1-1, with 8 bases lining up with TRBD1. Germline V CDR1 and CDR2: LGHDT, YNNKEL (reference sequence). The CDR3 is 14 residues long. Trimming took 2 bases from V and 4 from J; bases not matched to a gene: 3. The CDR3 region is CASSQQGASTEAFF. DNA of the CDR3: TGTGCCAGCAGCCAACAGGGGGCTAGCACTGAAGCTTTCTTT.

This chain links TRBV9 with TRBJ2-1, with unresolved D. The germline gives CDR1 SGDLS, CDR2 YYNGEE. V gave up 0 bases and J gave up 4 bases, with 11 bases separating them. This CDR3 is 15 amino acids long. DNA of the CDR3: TGTGCCAGCAGCGTAGGAGGCGTAATGTACAATGAGCAGTTCTTC. Amino acid sequence: CASSVGGVMYNEQFF.

The chain is built from TRBV2 and TRBJ2-5; tentatively, D is TRBD2 (6 bases). Germline V lookup: CDR1 SNHLY, CDR2 FYNNEI. The V end was cut by 2 bases, the J end by 1 base, with 8 bases between. This CDR3 has 14 amino acids. The CDR3 reads CASSEWDSQETQYF. The DNA for the CDR3 is TGTGCCAGCAGTGAATGGGACTCCCAAGAGACCCAGTACTTC.

This clone appeared a single time. The chain joins TRBV7-2 to TRBJ2-1; a possible D gene is TRBD1 (6 bases). The length of the CDR3 is 13 residues. Trimming stripped 3 bases from V and 5 bases from J, with 8 bases between. The germline CDR1 and CDR2 sequences are SGHTA and FQGNSA. The CDR3 coding sequence is TGTGCCAGCAGCTTCAACAGGGACAATGAGCAGTTCTTC. The encoded protein is CASSFNRDNEQFF.

The chain employs TRBV18 and TRBJ1-2; 8 nucleotides agree with TRBD1. With V trimmed by 6 bases and J by 4 bases, 10 bases remained unmatched. The CDR3 runs to 15 residues. CDR1 and CDR2 from the germline V gene are KGHSH and LQKENI. CDR3 region: CASSPGQGDVYGYTF. Here the CDR3 DNA reads TGTGCCAGCTCTCCCGGACAGGGCGATGTCTATGGCTACACCTTC.